Each of the 17 T cell receptor beta chains below was sequenced from the same sample in a study of cytomegalovirus exposure and HLA in healthy donors. With 60 Vbeta and 13 Jbeta primers, the PCR was carried out. Sequencing was performed with immunoSEQ multiplex PCR; in TCRdb, only in-frame clones are kept and a portion is missing. The sample data list tens of thousands of clones. The source material was PBMCs. Receptors were obtained from a man over 45 in good health and CMV-seronegative.

The chain combines TRBV28 with TRBJ1-2; D may be TRBD1 (5 bases). Germline lookup yields CDR1 MDHEN and CDR2 SYDVKM. Trimming shortened V by 4 bases and J by 2 bases, and 8 bases separated the two germline ends. The CDR3 runs to 13 residues. CDR3 bases: TGTGCCAGCAGTTCTCCAGGGAACTATGGCTACACCTTC. This sequence encodes CASSSPGNYGYTF.

The rearrangement joins TRBV14 to TRBJ1-6, with a tentative D call TRBD1 (5 bases). The CDR3 covers 15 residues. V shed 1 base and J shed 9 bases, with 13 bases lying between them. The germline gives CDR1 SGHDN, CDR2 FVKESK. As DNA, the CDR3 is TGTGCCAGCAGCCAAGTTGGGCAGGGAGGTTCACCCCTCCACTTT. It is translated as CASSQVGQGGSPLHF.

The chain employs TRBV5-1 and TRBJ2-3, with a possible D match to TRBD2 (6 bases). CDR1 SGHRS and CDR2 YFSETQ come from the germline V gene. V shed 4 bases and J shed 3 bases, with 18 bases lying between them. The CDR3 totals 16 residues. Here the CDR3 DNA reads TGCGCCAGCAGCCCCGGGACTGAATGGCGTACAGATACGCAGTATTTT. The encoded protein is CASSPGTEWRTDTQYF.

This rearrangement joins TRBV10-3 to TRBJ1-1; D may be TRBD1 (6 bases). V was clipped by 11 bases and J by 3 bases, with 16 bases between them. This CDR3 is 13 amino acids long. Germline-derived CDR1 and CDR2 are ENHRY and SYGVKD. CDR3: CAASREGDTEAFF. CDR3 DNA sequence: TGTGCCGCGTCAAGGGAGGGGGACACTGAAGCTTTCTTT.

The chain links TRBV10-3 to TRBJ1-1; D possibly corresponds to TRBD1 (6 bases). The germline gives CDR1 ENHRY, CDR2 SYGVKD. The CDR3 is made up of 12 amino acids. V was clipped by 5 bases and J by 4 bases, with 8 bases between them. The CDR3 protein is CAISRQVTEAFF. The CDR3 DNA reads TGTGCCATCAGTAGACAGGTCACTGAAGCTTTCTTT.

The V call is TRBV7-2, the J call TRBJ2-3, with 10 nucleotides matching TRBD1. V was clipped by 1 base and J by 10 bases; unmatched bases: 5. This CDR3 is 14 amino acids long. CDR1 and CDR2 (germline): SGHTA, FQGNSA. The CDR3 DNA sequence: TGTGCCAGCAGCTTAGGACAGGGGGCAAACTCGCAGTATTTT. Its translation is CASSLGQGANSQYF.

Note on this clone: Compared with germline, one end of the junction differs, possibly owing to a read error. The chain combines TRBV7-7 with TRBJ2-1; 7 nucleotides agree with TRBD2. CDR3 length equals 15 residues. Per germline, CDR1 SSHAT and CDR2 FNYEAQ (reference sequence). The CDR3 is CASSSTSVPYNEQFF. CDR3 in DNA: TGTGCTAGCAGCTCTACTAGCGTCCCCTACAATGAGCAGTTCTTC. Looking up the rest from reference TRBV7-7 and TRBJ2-1 gives the full variable domain: GAGVSQSPRYKVTKRGQDVTLRCDPISSHATLYWYQQALGQGPEFLTYFNYEAQPDKSGLPSDRFSAERPEGSISTLTIQRTEQRDSAMYRCASSSTSVPYNEQFFGPGTRLTVL.

This chain joins TRBV5-1 and TRBJ1-2; D unclear. This CDR3 has 15 amino acids. Germline loops: CDR1 SGHRS, CDR2 YFSETQ. V shed 3 bases and J shed 0 bases, with 12 bases lying between them. The CDR3 sequence is CASSYDYSSNYGYTF. The CDR3 nucleotides are TGCGCCAGCAGCTACGATTACTCATCTAACTATGGCTACACCTTC.

Points on this clone: At one boundary the junction diverges from the germline segment, which might be a read error. The genes are TRBV18 and TRBJ1-2; no clear D. CDR1 KGHSH and CDR2 LQKENI come from the germline V gene. The CDR3 runs to 12 residues. This chain's CDR3 is CASSPERYDYTF. CDR3 DNA sequence: TGTGCCAGCTCACCCGAACGGTATGACTACACCTTC.

The genes are TRBV10-2 and TRBJ1-1; perhaps TRBD1 as D (6 bases). The CDR3 extends over 14 amino acids. Trimming removed 9 bases from V and 1 base from J, with 15 bases in between. CDR1 is WSHSY, CDR2 SAAADI, per germline. The CDR3 DNA is TGCGCCAGTATCAACACCAGGGGGAACACTGAAGCTTTCTTT. Translated: CASINTRGNTEAFF.

The V call is TRBV28, the J call TRBJ1-2, with 8 bases matching TRBD1. Looked up from germline, CDR1 is MDHEN and CDR2 is SYDVKM. The CDR3 covers 16 residues. Losses at the gene ends were 5 bases for V and 3 bases for J; bases not matched to a gene: 11. This CDR3 reads CASSTNRGRVYYGYTF. The CDR3 DNA reads as TGTGCCAGCAGTACGAACAGGGGGAGAGTGTACTATGGCTACACCTTC.

V usage is TRBV5-1 and J usage is TRBJ2-4; weak D call: TRBD2 (6 bases). CDR3 size: 14 residues. Germline CDR1 SGHRS, CDR2 YFSETQ. Between the trimmed V and J ends, which lost 4 bases and 7 bases, there was a span of 15 bases. The CDR3 here is CASSPGGAGNIQYF. DNA of the CDR3: TGCGCCAGCAGCCCCGGAGGGGCGGGGAACATTCAGTACTTC.

The V and J genes are TRBV7-9 and TRBJ1-6; tentative D call: TRBD1 (5 bases). Germline V lookup: CDR1 SEHNR, CDR2 FQNEAQ (reference sequence). V was cut by 9 bases and J by 7 bases, with 10 bases left in between. The CDR3 is 12 amino acids. In DNA, the CDR3 is TGTGCCAGTTATTCAGGGAATTCACCCCTCCACTTT. Its translation is CASYSGNSPLHF.

The chain combines TRBV6-5 with TRBJ1-2; D is unresolved. The V end was cut by 0 bases, the J end by 0 bases, with 8 bases between. This CDR3 contains 15 residues. Germline V gene lookup returns CDR1 MNHEY and CDR2 SVGAGI. The CDR3 protein is CASSYSTNSNYGYTF. As DNA, the CDR3 is TGTGCCAGCAGTTACTCGACTAATTCTAACTATGGCTACACCTTC.

The chain combines TRBV5-8 with TRBJ2-7; D possibly corresponds to TRBD2 (5 bases). Deletions cut 4 bases from V and 0 bases from J, with 14 bases between. CDR3 length equals 15 residues. Germline CDR1 SGHTS, CDR2 YDEGEE. The CDR3 coding sequence is TGTGCCAGCAGCCGGGAAAAGGGCGCCTCCTACGAGCAGTACTTC. Its protein product is CASSREKGASYEQYF.

The V gene is TRBV29-1, the J gene TRBJ2-1; 7 bases are shared with TRBD2. The J segment lost 4 bases and the V segment lost 0 bases, leaving 12 bases of the junction unmatched. CDR1 SQVTM and CDR2 ANQGSEA come from the germline V gene. The CDR3 consists of 17 residues. The CDR3 DNA follows: TGCAGCGTTGAAGATGAGGGGAGGGGAGGACTATACAATGAGCAGTTCTTC. Amino acid sequence: CSVEDEGRGGLYNEQFF.

DNA for the CDR3: TGTGCCAGCAGCTTAAGACTAGCAAGGACAGATACGCAGTATTTT. It translates to CASSLRLARTDTQYF. J is TRBJ2-3 and V is TRBV5-4; TRBD2 agrees at 7 bases. This CDR3 spans 15 amino acids. The J segment lost 3 bases and the V segment lost 2 bases, leaving 6 bases of the junction unmatched. CDR1 is SGHNT, CDR2 YYREEE, per germline (reference sequence).